The 4 T cell receptor beta chains below all came from one sample that was sequenced in a study of blood T cells in healthy people across ages. Combining a sample-barcoded 5' primer with a J-beta primer mix, a second PCR ran for roughly 7 to 12 cycles. From the 5' RACE reads, TCRdb called clonotypes with MiXCR, one entry per CDR3 protein. The sample yields fewer than 900,000 distinct CDR3 sequences, roughly two fifths seen once. The sequencing sample was made of blood. The receptors come from a woman in her sixties or seventies in good health.

J is TRBJ1-2 and V is TRBV14, with 7 bases that match TRBD1. The germline V gene has CDR1 SGHDN and CDR2 FVKESK. This CDR3 has 14 residues. Trimming cost V 4 bases and J 6 bases; bases outside gene matches: 8. The CDR3 DNA follows: TGTGCCAGCAGCCCGACAGGGTTGAAGGATGGCTACACCTTC. Encoded protein: CASSPTGLKDGYTF.

Only a few counts were recorded for this clonotype. This sequence joins TRBV5-1 and TRBJ2-5, with unresolved D. Trimming removed 1 base at V and 1 base at J, with 8 bases between. This CDR3 is 14 amino acids long. Germline V gene data show CDR1 as SGHRS and CDR2 as YFSETQ. CDR3 sequence (DNA): TGCGCCAGCAGCTTGTCACAGAGCCAAGAGACCCAGTACTTC. Translated: CASSLSQSQETQYF.

The chain is built from TRBV20-1 and TRBJ1-1; D uncertain. Trimming removed 6 bases at V and 1 base at J, with 9 bases between. The CDR3 totals 12 residues. In germline, CDR1 is DFQATT, CDR2 SNEGSKA (reference sequence). The CDR3 region has the DNA TGCAGTGCACCGAACACGAACACTGAAGCTTTCTTT. Translation gives CSAPNTNTEAFF.

The rearrangement joins TRBV11-2 to TRBJ2-3, with D possibly called TRBD1 or TRBD2 (6 bases each). Germline V gene lookup returns CDR1 SGHAT and CDR2 FQNNGV. This CDR3 comprises 15 residues. Trimming cost V 8 bases and J 0 bases, with 15 bases left between them. Here the CDR3 DNA reads TGTGCCAGCGCCTGGAGGGGGGCTAGCACAGATACGCAGTATTTT. This sequence encodes CASAWRGASTDTQYF.